This is a list of T cell receptor beta chains from one sample in a study of radiotherapy plus CTLA-4 blockade in lung cancer. Libraries were prepared by immunoSEQ multiplex PCR; TCRdb keeps only in-frame clonotypes and omits some of them. Among about 62,000 clones listed, 77% were seen once. The sample in question was peripheral blood, obtained from a patient treated with radiotherapy plus ipilimumab. The receptors shown here come from a human donor with non-small cell lung cancer who had a complete response to radiotherapy plus ipilimumab. CDR3s include the opening cysteine and the closing phenylalanine or tryptophan. A D gene is named only where the DNA matches it firmly. Some rows have no size entry. The others give once, few or many, or a class for an expanded clone.

CASAGEQGASNQPQHF	TGTGCCAGTGCCGGGGAACAGGGGGCTAGCAATCAGCCCCAGCATTTT	TRBJ1-5	-	TRBD1	TRBV19
CASSNRRGETQYF	TGTGCCAGCAGCAACAGGAGGGGGGAGACCCAGTACTTC	TRBJ2-5	-	-	TRBV6-6
CASSPGTGAHQPQHF	TGCGCCAGCAGCCCTGGGACAGGGGCGCATCAGCCCCAGCATTTT	TRBJ1-5	-	TRBD1	TRBV4-1
CLGTGYGTEAFF	TGTCTGGGGACAGGGTATGGCACTGAAGCTTTCTTT	TRBJ1-1	once	TRBD1	TRBV7-9
CASSPQQERFAEAFF	TGTGCCAGCAGTCCCCAACAGGAAAGGTTCGCTGAAGCTTTCTTT	TRBJ1-1	-	-	TRBV9
CASSRSVGEAFF	TGCGCCAGCAGCCGATCCGTCGGGGAAGCTTTCTTT	TRBJ1-1	-	-	TRBV4-3
CASTTGTMNTGELFF	TGTGCCAGCACCACCGGGACAATGAACACCGGGGAGCTGTTTTTT	TRBJ2-2	-	-	TRBV7-8
CASSWSGTVDEKLFF	TGTGCCAGCAGCTGGTCCGGGACAGTGGATGAAAAACTGTTTTTT	TRBJ1-4	-	TRBD1	TRBV11-3
CAWSDKGGSDEQYF	TGTGCCTGGAGTGATAAGGGAGGATCGGACGAGCAGTACTTC	TRBJ2-7	-	-	TRBV30
CASSLTTGGHRLGIQYF	TGTGCCAGCAGCCTCACCACGGGCGGGCACCGACTTGGCATTCAGTACTTC	TRBJ2-4	-	-	TRBV7-8
CASSSGAGELFF	TGTGCCAGCAGCAGCGGGGCGGGGGAGCTGTTTTTT	TRBJ2-2	-	TRBD2	TRBV7-9
CASSLRQGSYNEQFF	TGCGCCAGCAGCCTACGACAGGGTTCCTACAATGAGCAGTTCTTC	TRBJ2-1	-	TRBD1	TRBV4-3
CAIRPSGGAKDEQFF	TGTGCCATCAGACCTAGCGGGGGGGCGAAAGATGAGCAGTTCTTC	TRBJ2-1	-	TRBD2	TRBV10-3
CSVEVYGLPQYF	TGCAGCGTTGAAGTTTATGGGTTACCGCAGTACTTC	TRBJ2-7	-	-	TRBV29-1
CAWSVPRGAKYTDTQYF	TGTGCCTGGAGTGTACCCCGGGGAGCAAAGTACACAGATACGCAGTATTTT	TRBJ2-3	-	-	TRBV30
CASSYLVDLSGNTIYF	TGTGCCAGCAGTTACCTGGTTGACCTCTCTGGAAACACCATATATTTT	TRBJ1-3	-	-	TRBV6-5
CASSLGGRGNQPQHF	TGTGCCAGCAGTTTAGGAGGCAGGGGGAATCAGCCCCAGCATTTT	TRBJ1-5	-	TRBD1	TRBV27
CASSVDIGVNTEAFF	TGTGCCAGCAGCGTAGATATAGGGGTGAACACTGAAGCTTTCTTT	TRBJ1-1	-	-	TRBV9
CASSLVGKGAEGYTF	TGCGCCAGCAGCTTGGTAGGGAAGGGGGCTGAAGGCTACACCTTC	TRBJ1-2	few	TRBD1	TRBV5-1
CASSRGEETQYF	TGTGCCAGTAGTAGGGGTGAAGAGACCCAGTACTTC	TRBJ2-5	-	-	TRBV19
CASSSNQPQHF	TGTGCCAGCAGCAGCAATCAGCCCCAGCATTTT	TRBJ1-5	-	-	TRBV11-2
CASSFRGRTDTQYF	TGTGCCAGCAGTTTTAGGGGACGCACAGATACGCAGTATTTT	TRBJ2-3	-	-	TRBV28
CASSLRRTSGTNQETQYF	TGTGCCAGCAGCTTACGCCGGACTAGCGGGACTAACCAAGAGACCCAGTACTTC	TRBJ2-5	-	TRBD2	TRBV7-8
CASSPFRGLATNEKLFF	TGTGCCAGCTCACCTTTCCGGGGCCTCGCAACTAATGAAAAACTGTTTTTT	TRBJ1-4	-	-	TRBV18
CASSYGQNTEAFF	TGCGCCAGCAGCTATGGACAGAACACTGAAGCTTTCTTT	TRBJ1-1	-	-	TRBV5-1